The subject of this entry is one TCR beta chain. The antigen is undetermined. A read error is possible here, since a much larger clone lies one base away. Preparation of the TCRbeta library involved a method that used unique molecular identifiers. TCRdb recomputed calls from the PCR reads with MiXCR, one row per CDR3 protein. Of 670,000 or so distinct CDR3 sequences listed, roughly 13% are singletons. This entry comes from a study of T-cell reconstitution after alpha-beta-depleted transplantation in children. Points from the study as a whole: Several hundred graft clones that had expanded were reportedly the source of alpha-beta T cells about two months after transplant.

CDR3 length: 12 residues. Trimming took off 6 bases at V and 4 bases at J, with 12 bases between the two ends. Germline CDR1 is DFQATT and CDR2 is SNEGSKA (reference sequence). This chain joins TRBV20-1 and TRBJ1-1, with unresolved D. The sequencing here drew on PBMCs, taken before TCRalphabeta/CD19-depleted stem cell transplant. The receptor was isolated from a girl aged 2-10 years with congenital amegakaryocytic thrombocytopenia, due to receive a stem cell transplant. The CDR3 nucleotides are TGCAGTGCCCGCCTGAGCGCCACTGAAGCTTTCTTT. The encoded protein is CSARLSATEAFF.